This TCR beta chain was obtained from a study of blood T cells in healthy people across ages. Study observations and caveats: The study found more naive CD4+ cells and higher diversity in long-lived than aged donors.

The extraction recovered at least 5 micrograms of total RNA per sample. A note on this clonotype: Its target is not known.

Together with a sample-barcoded 5' primer, a J-beta primer mix was included in a second PCR lasting roughly 6 to 12 cycles. TCRdb re-called the 5' RACE reads with MiXCR, one entry per CDR3 protein. The sample shows about 1,400,000 distinct CDR3 sequences, approximately 60% of them seen only once. Germline-derived CDR1 and CDR2 are MGHRA and YSYEKL. V was shortened by 5 bases and J by 2 bases, with 21 bases between the two germline ends. CDR3 length equals 17 residues. V and J are TRBV4-1 and TRBJ1-2, with D perhaps TRBD1 (6 bases). The receptor comes from a young man in good health. Sequencing input: blood. As DNA, the CDR3 is TGCGCCAGCAGCTACCGACACGGTCTTGACAGGAACTATGGCTACACCTTC. Amino acid sequence: CASSYRHGLDRNYGYTF.